This TCR beta chain came from a study of blood T cell repertoires in COVID-19. Turning to the study itself: Sample material is recorded as cDNA or gDNA derived from T cells, B-cell-depleted T cells, or PBMCs.

CDR1 LGHDT and CDR2 YNNKEL come from the germline V gene (reference sequence). V lost 4 bases and J lost 7, with 7 bases in between. This CDR3 spans 12 amino acids. Sequenced by immunoSEQ multiplex PCR; TCRdb stores in-frame clones only, minus some. The repertoire includes about 260,000 clones, about 89% of them detected once, and over 7.5% sits in the top ten. The chain joins TRBV3-1 (or the pseudogene TRBV3-2) to TRBJ2-2, with D unclear. The clonotype comes from a man aged 35 to 55 who had recovered from COVID-19. Sequenced material: peripheral blood. The chain's CDR3 is CASSPSSGELFF. Here the CDR3 DNA reads TGTGCCAGCAGCCCCTCCAGCGGGGAGCTGTTTTTT.